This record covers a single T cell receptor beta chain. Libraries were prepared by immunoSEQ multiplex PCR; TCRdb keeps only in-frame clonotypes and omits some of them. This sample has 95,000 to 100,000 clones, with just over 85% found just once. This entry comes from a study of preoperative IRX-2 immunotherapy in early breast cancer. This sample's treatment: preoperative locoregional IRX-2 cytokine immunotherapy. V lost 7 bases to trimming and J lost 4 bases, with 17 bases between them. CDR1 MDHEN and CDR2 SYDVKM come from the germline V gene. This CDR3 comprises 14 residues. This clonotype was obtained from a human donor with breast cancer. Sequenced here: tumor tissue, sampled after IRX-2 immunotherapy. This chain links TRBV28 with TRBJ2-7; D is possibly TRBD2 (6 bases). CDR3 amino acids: CASKPLGGRYEQYF. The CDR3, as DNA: TGTGCCAGCAAACCCCTCGGAGGGAGGTACGAGCAGTACTTC.